This TCR beta chain stems from a study of T cell responses to AZD1222 COVID-19 vaccine. Findings and limits, study-wide: Repertoires were collected only later (after the peak T cell response had occurred). Baseline serology detected seropositivity in only a handful of AZD1222 recipients. Close to half of spike-specific TCRs reportedly recognize unmutated variant regions.

The CDR3 length is 15 residues. Looked up from germline, CDR1 is MNHEY and CDR2 is SMNVEV (reference sequence). V was trimmed by 1 base and J by 3 bases, leaving 9 bases between them. Clones were sequenced by immunoSEQ multiplex PCR, and TCRdb holds only the in-frame ones, with some missing. The table has roughly 150,000 clones, more than 85% seen once. In this sample, this clone turned up once. Its antigen is as yet unknown. The chain couples TRBV27 to TRBJ1-4, with no clear D. This clonotype originated in an adult who had recovered from COVID-19. The sequenced sample was peripheral blood, obtained after recovery from COVID-19. The CDR3 nucleotides read TGTGCCAGCAGTTTATATTGGGCAGCTAATGAAAAACTGTTTTTT. It translates to CASSLYWAANEKLFF. The complete variable domain, with remaining parts taken from reference TRBV27 and TRBJ1-4, reads EAQVTQNPRYLITVTGKKLTVTCSQNMNHEYMSWYRQDPGLGLRQIYYSMNVEVTDKGDVPEGYKVSRKEKRNFPLILESPSPNQTSLYFCASSLYWAANEKLFFGSGTQLSVL.